The text below deals with one T cell receptor (beta chain). Donors were ostensibly healthy at sampling, although undocumented immune exposures were probable. Primers included in the PCR were 60 Vbeta and 13 Jbeta primers. In the source study's methods: Later, tens of millions of unique TCR beta chains were counted in an analysis, and about 12 million of them were shared. TCRdb's copy holds only in-frame clones and misses some; the assay was immunoSEQ multiplex PCR. V and J calls plus clone size are reproduced from that table; the DNA served to infer D and trimming. In the table there are around 200,000 clones, 80% of which are singletons. The source of the sample is a study of cytomegalovirus exposure and HLA in healthy donors. Study summary: Of the donors genotyped, several hundred in all, 65% to 90% fell in the Caucasian-associated ancestry cluster.

The junction had 1 base not matched to a gene; V was cut back by 9 bases and J by 4 bases. CDR1 SNHLY and CDR2 FYNNEI come from the germline V gene. The CDR3 is made up of 12 amino acids. The genes are TRBV2 and TRBJ2-2, with 8 bases aligning to TRBD1. The receptor was derived from a boy aged 10-17 years in good health and CMV-seronegative. The sample was PBMCs. The CDR3 nucleotides are TGTGCCAGTGACAGGGGCACCGGGGAGCTGTTTTTT. It encodes CASDRGTGELFF.